This TCR beta chain was documented in a study of T cell changes during pregnancy in multiple sclerosis (dated by TCRdb to between 2018 and 2021). About the study as a whole: Changes in the T cell repertoire over the course of pregnancy were examined in this study in women with multiple sclerosis.

Comment on this clone: The antigen this receptor binds is unknown. Base qualities were left out, and no much larger clone turns up one base away.

Libraries were constructed by the immunoSEQ multiplex PCR assay. TCRdb holds this immuneACCESS table with in-frame rearrangements only. Some clones are missing; in checked studies, unresolved V genes explain under half, and the rest has no known cause. The sample yields about 68,000 clones; about 91% were counted once. The ten largest clones represent around 1.3% of the sample. Trimming removed 5 bases from V and 5 bases from J; the gene matches leave 9 bases unexplained. Taken from the germline V gene (reference sequence), the CDR1 and CDR2 loops are SGHAT and FQDESV. The cysteine opens and the phenylalanine closes a CDR3 of 15 amino acids. The entry retains the CDR3 DNA only, 45 bases that are in frame from base 1.

This specimen was peripheral blood, taken in the second trimester of pregnancy. This sequence uses TRBV11-1 and TRBJ1-1, with 9 junctional bases fitting TRBD1. The TCR comes from a female donor in good health, enrolled as a control in a pregnancy study. The sequenced DNA: TGTGCCAGCAGCCTGTCCGCAGGGACAGGGACTGAAGCTTTCTTT. Its translation reads: CASSLSAGTGTEAFF.